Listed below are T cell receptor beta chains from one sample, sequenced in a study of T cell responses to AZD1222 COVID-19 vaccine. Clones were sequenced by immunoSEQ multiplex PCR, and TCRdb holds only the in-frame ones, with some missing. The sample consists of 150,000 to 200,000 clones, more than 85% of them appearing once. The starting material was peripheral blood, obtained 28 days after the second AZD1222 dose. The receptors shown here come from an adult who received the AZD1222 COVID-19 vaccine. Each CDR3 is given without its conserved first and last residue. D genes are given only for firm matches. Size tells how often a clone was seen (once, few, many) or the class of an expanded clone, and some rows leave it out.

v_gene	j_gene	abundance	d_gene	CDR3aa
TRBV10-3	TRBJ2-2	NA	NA	AIGRQSANTGELF
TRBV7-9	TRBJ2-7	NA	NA	ASSNVIGLNYEQY
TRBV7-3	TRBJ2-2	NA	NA	ASSFPQENTGELF
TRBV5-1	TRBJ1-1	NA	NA	ASSLDGGGVRAF
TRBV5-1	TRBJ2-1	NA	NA	ANSLDSSYNEQF
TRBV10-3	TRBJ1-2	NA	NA	AISGGFYGYT
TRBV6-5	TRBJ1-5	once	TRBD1	ASRTGQGGQPQH
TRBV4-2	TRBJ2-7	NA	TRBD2	ASSQLTSGRRYEQY
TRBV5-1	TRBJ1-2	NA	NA	ASSLGGNYGYT
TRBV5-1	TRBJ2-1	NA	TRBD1	ASSLRDSSYNEQF
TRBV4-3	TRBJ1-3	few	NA	ASSPQEGFGGNTIY
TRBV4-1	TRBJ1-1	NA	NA	ASSFIGEGAF
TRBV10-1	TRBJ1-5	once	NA	ASSERLASNQPQH
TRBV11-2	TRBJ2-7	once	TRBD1	ASRSPGQGYEQY
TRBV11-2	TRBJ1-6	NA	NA	ASSSAPQGYSPLH
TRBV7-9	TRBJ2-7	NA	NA	ASSRTKTSYEQY
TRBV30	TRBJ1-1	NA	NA	AWGVLRSTEAF
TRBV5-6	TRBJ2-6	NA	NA	ASSPKVAGANVLT
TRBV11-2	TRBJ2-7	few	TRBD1	ASSSTGTGYEQY
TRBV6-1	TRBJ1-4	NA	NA	ASSENGYATNEKLF
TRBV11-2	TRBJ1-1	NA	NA	ASSPTGQYTEAF
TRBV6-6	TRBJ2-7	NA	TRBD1	ASSYADRGYEQY
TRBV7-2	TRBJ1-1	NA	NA	ASSKGTPTEAF
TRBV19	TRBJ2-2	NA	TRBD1	ASTVRQGARTGELF
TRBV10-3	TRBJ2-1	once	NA	AISDGSGGPFEQF
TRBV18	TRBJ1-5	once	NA	ASSSGGDQPQH
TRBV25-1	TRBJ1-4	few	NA	ASSDPRTSNEKLF
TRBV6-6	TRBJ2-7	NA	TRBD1	ASTKTGGSYEQY
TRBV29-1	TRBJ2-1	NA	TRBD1	SVDRDSGEQF
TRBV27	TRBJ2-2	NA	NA	ASSLYRPSRFWENTGELF
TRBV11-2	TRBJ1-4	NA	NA	ASSQGTAGDEKLF
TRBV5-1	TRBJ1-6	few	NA	ASSLYSYNSPLH
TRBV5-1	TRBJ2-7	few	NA	ASSLSGVPYEQY
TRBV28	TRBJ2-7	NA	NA	ASSAPPGVEQY
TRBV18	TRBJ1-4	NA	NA	ASSPSDTATNEKLF
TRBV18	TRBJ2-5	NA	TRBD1	ASSLDRGAETQY
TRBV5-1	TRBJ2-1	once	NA	ASSPESGPYNEQF
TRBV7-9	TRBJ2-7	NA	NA	ASSRDNVYEQY
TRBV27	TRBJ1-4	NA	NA	ATAAFIGPNEKLF
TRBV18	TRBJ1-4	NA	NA	ASSPPGQFALF
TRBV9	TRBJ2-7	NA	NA	ASSVSGRDYEQY
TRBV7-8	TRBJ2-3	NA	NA	ASSLDSSLTDTQY
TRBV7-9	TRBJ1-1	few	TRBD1	ASSPSNPRQGYTEAF
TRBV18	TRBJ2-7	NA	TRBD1	ASSPPGQGYEQY
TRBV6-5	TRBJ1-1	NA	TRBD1	ASSYDRGTEAF
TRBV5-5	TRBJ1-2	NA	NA	ASSLEGTYGYT
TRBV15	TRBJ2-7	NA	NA	ATKGGIGYEQY
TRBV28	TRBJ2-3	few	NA	ASSQGHTQY
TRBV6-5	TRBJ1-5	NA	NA	ASSLVSNQPQH
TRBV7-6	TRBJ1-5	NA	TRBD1	ASSPGTGDFQPQH
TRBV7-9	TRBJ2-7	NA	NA	ASSWEQGYEQY
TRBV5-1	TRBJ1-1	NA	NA	ASSLNEITEAF
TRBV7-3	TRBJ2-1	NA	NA	ASSNDWGAYNEQF
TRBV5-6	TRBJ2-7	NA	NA	ASSSGRNYEQY
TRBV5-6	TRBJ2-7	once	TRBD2	ASSPGLAGGGEQY
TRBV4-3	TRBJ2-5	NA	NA	ASSQAWGAGTQY
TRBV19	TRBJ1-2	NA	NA	ATQRGRNNYGYT
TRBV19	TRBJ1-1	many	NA	ASSPEWRTEAF
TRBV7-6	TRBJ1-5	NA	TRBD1	ASSLETGWYNQPQH
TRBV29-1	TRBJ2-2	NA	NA	SVEWMAGELF